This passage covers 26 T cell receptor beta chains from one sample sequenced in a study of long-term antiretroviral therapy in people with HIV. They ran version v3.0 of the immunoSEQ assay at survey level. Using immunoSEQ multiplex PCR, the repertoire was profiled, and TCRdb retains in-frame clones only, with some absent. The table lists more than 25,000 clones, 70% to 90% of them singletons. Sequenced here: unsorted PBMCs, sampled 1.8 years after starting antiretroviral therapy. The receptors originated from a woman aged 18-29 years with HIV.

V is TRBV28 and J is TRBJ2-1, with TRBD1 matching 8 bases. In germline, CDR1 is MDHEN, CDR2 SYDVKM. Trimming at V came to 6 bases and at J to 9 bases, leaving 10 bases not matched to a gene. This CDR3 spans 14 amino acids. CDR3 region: CASRDPGGAGEQFF. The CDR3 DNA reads TGTGCCAGCAGAGACCCAGGGGGCGCGGGTGAGCAGTTCTTC.

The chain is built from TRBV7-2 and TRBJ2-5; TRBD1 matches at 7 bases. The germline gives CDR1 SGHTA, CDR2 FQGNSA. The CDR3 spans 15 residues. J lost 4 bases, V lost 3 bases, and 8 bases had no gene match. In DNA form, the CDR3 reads TGTGCCAGCAGCTTCAACAGGGGTCCTCGAGAGACCCAGTACTTC. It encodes CASSFNRGPRETQYF.

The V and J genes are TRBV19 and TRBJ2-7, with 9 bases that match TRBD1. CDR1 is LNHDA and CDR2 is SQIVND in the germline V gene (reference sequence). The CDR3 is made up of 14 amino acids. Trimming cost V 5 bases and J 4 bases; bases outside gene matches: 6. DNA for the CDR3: TGTGCCAGTAGTTCCGGGACAGGGATTTACGAGCAGTACTTC. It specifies CASSSGTGIYEQYF.

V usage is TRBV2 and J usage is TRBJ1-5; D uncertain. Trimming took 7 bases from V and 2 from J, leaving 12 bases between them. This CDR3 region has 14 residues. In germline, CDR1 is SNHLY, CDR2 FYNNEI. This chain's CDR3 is CASMKRGRNQPQHF. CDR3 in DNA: TGTGCCAGCATGAAGCGGGGTCGCAATCAGCCCCAGCATTTT.

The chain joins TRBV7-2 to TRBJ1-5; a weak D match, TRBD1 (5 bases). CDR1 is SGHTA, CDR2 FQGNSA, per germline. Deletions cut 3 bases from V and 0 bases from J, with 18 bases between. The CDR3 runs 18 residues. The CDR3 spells CASSFSGGWGNSNQPQHF. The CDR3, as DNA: TGTGCCAGCAGCTTTTCTGGTGGTTGGGGGAATAGCAATCAGCCCCAGCATTTT.

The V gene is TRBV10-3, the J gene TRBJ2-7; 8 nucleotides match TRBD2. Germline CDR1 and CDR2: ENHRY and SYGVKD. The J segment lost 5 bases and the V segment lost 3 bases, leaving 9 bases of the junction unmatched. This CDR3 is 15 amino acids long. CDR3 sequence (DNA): TGTGCCATCAGTGACTTCAAGACTAGCGCCAACGAGCAGTACTTC. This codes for CAISDFKTSANEQYF.

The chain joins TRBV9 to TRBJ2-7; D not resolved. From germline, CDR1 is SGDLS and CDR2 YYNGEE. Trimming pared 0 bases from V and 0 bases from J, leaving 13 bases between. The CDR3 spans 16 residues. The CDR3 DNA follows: TGTGCCAGCAGCGTAGCACTACCGACGAGCTCCTACGAGCAGTACTTC. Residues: CASSVALPTSSYEQYF.

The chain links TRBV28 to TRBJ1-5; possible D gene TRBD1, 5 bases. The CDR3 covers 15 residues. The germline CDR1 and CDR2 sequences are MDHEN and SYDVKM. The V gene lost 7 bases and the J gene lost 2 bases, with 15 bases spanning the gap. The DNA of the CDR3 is TGTGCCAGCACCTGGGGCAATTGGGGCAATCAGCCCCAGCATTTT. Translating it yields CASTWGNWGNQPQHF.

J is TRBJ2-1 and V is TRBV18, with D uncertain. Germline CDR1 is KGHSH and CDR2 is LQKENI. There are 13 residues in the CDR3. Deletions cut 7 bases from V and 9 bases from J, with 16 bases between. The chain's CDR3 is CASFDLMGSEQFF. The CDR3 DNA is TGTGCCAGCTTCGACTTAATGGGAAGTGAGCAGTTCTTC.

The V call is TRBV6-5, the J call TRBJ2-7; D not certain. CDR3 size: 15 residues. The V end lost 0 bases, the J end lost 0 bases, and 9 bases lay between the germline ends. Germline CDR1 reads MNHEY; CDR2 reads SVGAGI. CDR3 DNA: TGTGCCAGCAGTTACTCGGAACTTAGCTCCTACGAGCAGTACTTC. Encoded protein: CASSYSELSSYEQYF.

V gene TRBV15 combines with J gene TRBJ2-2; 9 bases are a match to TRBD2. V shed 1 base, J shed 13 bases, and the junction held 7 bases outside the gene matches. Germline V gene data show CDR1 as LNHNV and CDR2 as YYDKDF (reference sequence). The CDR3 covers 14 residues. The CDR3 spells CATSRGGRGGGLFF. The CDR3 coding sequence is TGTGCCACCAGCAGAGGCGGGAGGGGTGGAGGGCTGTTTTTT.

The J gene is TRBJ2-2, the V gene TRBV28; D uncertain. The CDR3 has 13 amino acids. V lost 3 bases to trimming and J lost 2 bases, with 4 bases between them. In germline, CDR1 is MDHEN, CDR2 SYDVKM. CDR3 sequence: CASSFGNTGELFF. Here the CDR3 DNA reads TGTGCCAGCAGTTTCGGTAACACCGGGGAGCTGTTTTTT.

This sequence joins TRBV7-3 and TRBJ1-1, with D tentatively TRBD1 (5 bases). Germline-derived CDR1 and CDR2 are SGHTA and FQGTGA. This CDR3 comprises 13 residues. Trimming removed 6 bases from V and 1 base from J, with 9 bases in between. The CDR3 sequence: CASRFGANTEAFF. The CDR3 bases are TGTGCCAGCAGGTTTGGGGCGAACACTGAAGCTTTCTTT. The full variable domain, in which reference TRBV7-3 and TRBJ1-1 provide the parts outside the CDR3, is GAGVSQTPSNKVTEKGKYVELRCDPISGHTALYWYRQSLGQGPEFLIYFQGTGAADDSGLPNDRFFAVRPEGSVSTLKIQRTERGDSAVYLCASRFGANTEAFFGQGTRLTVV.

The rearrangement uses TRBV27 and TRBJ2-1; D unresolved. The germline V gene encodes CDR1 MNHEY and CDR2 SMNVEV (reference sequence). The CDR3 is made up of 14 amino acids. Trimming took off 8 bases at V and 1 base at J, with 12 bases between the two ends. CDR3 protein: CASGSSISYNEQFF. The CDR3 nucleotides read TGTGCCAGCGGGTCTAGTATTTCCTACAATGAGCAGTTCTTC.

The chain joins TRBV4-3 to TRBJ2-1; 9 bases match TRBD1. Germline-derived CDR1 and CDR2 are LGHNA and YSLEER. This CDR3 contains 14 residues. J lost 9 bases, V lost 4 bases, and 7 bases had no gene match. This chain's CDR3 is CASSLKGTGREQFF. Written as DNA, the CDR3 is TGCGCCAGCAGCCTCAAAGGGACAGGGCGTGAGCAGTTCTTC.

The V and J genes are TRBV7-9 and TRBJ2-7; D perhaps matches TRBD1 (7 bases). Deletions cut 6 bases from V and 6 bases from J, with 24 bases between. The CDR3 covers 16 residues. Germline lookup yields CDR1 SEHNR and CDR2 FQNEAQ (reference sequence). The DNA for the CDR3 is TGTGCCAGCAGGGGACAACGCGGGACAGCCGTGTCCGAGCAGTACTTC. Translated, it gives CASRGQRGTAVSEQYF.

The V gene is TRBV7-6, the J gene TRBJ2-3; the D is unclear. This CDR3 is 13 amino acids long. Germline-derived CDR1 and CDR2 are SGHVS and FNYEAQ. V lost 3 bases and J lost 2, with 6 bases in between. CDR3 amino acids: CASSFRLTDTQYF. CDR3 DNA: TGTGCCAGCAGCTTCCGCCTCACAGATACGCAGTATTTT.

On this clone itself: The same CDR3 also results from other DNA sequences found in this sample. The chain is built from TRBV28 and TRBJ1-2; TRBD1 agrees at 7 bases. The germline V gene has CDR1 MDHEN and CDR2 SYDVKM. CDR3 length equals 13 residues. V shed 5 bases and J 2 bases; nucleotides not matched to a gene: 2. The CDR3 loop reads CASSLQGNYGYTF. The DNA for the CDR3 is TGTGCCAGCAGTCTACAGGGGAACTATGGCTACACCTTC.

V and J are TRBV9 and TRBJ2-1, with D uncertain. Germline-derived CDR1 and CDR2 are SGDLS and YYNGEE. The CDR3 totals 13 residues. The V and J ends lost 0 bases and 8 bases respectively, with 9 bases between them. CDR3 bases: TGTGCCAGCAGCGTAGTGGGGTTCCATGAGCAGTTCTTC. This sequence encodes CASSVVGFHEQFF.

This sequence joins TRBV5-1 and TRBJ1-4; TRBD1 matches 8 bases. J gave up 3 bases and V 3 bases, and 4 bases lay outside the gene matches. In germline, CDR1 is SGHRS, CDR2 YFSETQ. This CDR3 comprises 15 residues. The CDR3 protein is CASSYETGANEKLFF. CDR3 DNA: TGCGCCAGCAGCTACGAGACAGGGGCTAATGAAAAACTGTTTTTT. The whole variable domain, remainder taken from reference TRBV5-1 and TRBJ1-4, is KAGVTQTPRYLIKTRGQQVTLSCSPISGHRSVSWYQQTPGQGLQFLFEYFSETQRNKGNFPGRFSGRQFSNSRSEMNVSTLELGDSALYLCASSYETGANEKLFFGSGTQLSVL.

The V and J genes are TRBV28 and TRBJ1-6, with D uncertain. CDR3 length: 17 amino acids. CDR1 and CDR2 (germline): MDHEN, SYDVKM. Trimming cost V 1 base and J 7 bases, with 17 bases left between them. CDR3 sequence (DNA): TGTGCCAGCAGTTTATCCCCCATCAAAAACTTCAATTCACCCCTCCACTTT. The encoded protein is CASSLSPIKNFNSPLHF.

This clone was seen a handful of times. Written as DNA, the CDR3 is TGTGCCAGTAGTATTGGCGCTGAAGCTTTCTTT. As protein: CASSIGAEAFF. The V call is TRBV19, the J call TRBJ1-1; D gene uncertain. The CDR3 covers 11 residues. Germline lookup yields CDR1 LNHDA and CDR2 SQIVND (reference sequence). V shed 3 bases and J shed 6 bases, with 5 bases lying between them.

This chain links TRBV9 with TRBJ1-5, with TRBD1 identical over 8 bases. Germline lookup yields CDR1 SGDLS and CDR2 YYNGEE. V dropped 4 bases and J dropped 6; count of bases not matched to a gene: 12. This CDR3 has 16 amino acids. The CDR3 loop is CASSPDGRGQGQPQHF. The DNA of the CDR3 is TGTGCCAGCAGCCCAGACGGCAGGGGGCAGGGTCAGCCCCAGCATTTT.

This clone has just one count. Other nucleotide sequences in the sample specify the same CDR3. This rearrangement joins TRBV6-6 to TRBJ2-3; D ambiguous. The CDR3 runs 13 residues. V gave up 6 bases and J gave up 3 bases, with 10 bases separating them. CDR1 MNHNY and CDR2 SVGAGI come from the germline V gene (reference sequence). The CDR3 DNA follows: TGTGCCAGCAGGGGGTTGATAACAGATACGCAGTATTTT. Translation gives CASRGLITDTQYF.

In DNA form, the CDR3 reads TGTGCCAGTAGTACAGGGCGGCGGTTTCGGGTCGAGCAGTACTTC. Its protein product is CASSTGRRFRVEQYF. J is TRBJ2-7 and V is TRBV19; possible D gene TRBD1, 5 bases. Trimming removed 4 bases from V and 6 bases from J, with 19 bases in between. The CDR3 loop spans 15 amino acids. Germline CDR1 and CDR2: LNHDA and SQIVND (reference sequence). The whole variable domain, filled in from reference TRBV19 and TRBJ2-7, reads DGGITQSPKYLFRKEGQNVTLSCEQNLNHDAMYWYRQDPGQGLRLIYYSQIVNDFQKGDIAEGYSVSREKKESFPLTVTSAQKNPTAFYLCASSTGRRFRVEQYFGPGTRLTVT.

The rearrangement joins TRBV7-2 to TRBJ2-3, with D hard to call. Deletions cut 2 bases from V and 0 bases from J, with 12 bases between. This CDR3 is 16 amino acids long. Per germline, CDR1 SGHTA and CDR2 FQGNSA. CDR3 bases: TGTGCCAGCAGCTTAAGTTTGGGCCTAAGCACAGATACGCAGTATTTT. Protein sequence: CASSLSLGLSTDTQYF.